The 19 T cell receptor beta chains below were found in one sample sequenced in a study of cytomegalovirus exposure and HLA in healthy donors. In the PCR, 60 Vbeta and 13 Jbeta primers were used. Using immunoSEQ multiplex PCR, the repertoire was profiled, and TCRdb retains in-frame clones only, with some absent. Seen here are approximately 130,000 clones, about 74% observed once, and the top ten hold about 3%. What was sequenced was PBMCs. The receptors derive from a man aged 25-45 years in good health and CMV-seronegative.

This chain joins TRBV4-3 and TRBJ2-2, with D perhaps TRBD2 (5 bases). The CDR3 has 14 amino acids. V lost 0 bases, J lost 7 bases, and 9 bases lay in between. Germline CDR1 is LGHNA and CDR2 is YSLEER. Here the CDR3 DNA reads TGCGCCAGCAGCCAAGATAGCGTAAACGGGGAGCTGTTTTTT. As protein: CASSQDSVNGELFF.

This chain links TRBV7-9 with TRBJ1-3; no reliable D call. The CDR3 loop spans 16 amino acids. Germline V gene lookup returns CDR1 SEHNR and CDR2 FQNEAQ (reference sequence). The V end lost 2 bases, the J end lost 2 bases, and 13 bases lay between the germline ends. Written as DNA, the CDR3 is TGTGCCAGCAGCTTATTCCCGTTGCGTGCTGGAAACACCATATATTTT. Translation gives CASSLFPLRAGNTIYF.

The gene calls are TRBV6-1 and TRBJ1-5; TRBD1 agrees at 9 bases. Trimming at V came to 6 bases and at J to 4 bases, leaving 4 bases not matched to a gene. The germline V gene has CDR1 MNHNS and CDR2 SASEGT. The CDR3 spans 14 residues. In DNA form, the CDR3 reads TGTGCCAGCAGCACACAGGGGGCTAATCAGCCCCAGCATTTT. It yields the protein CASSTQGANQPQHF.

V is TRBV13 and J is TRBJ2-2, with 7 bases lining up with TRBD2. With 1 base clipped from V and 5 bases from J, the junction kept 7 bases outside the gene matches. CDR1 PRHDT and CDR2 FYEKMQ come from the germline V gene (reference sequence). This CDR3 has 16 amino acids. CDR3 bases: TGTGCCAGCAGCTTAGATGGCGCGGGAGAGACCGGGGAGCTGTTTTTT. Protein sequence: CASSLDGAGETGELFF.

The V call is TRBV7-3, the J call TRBJ2-1, with 8 nucleotides matching TRBD1. Germline V CDR1 and CDR2: SGHTA, FQGTGA. The ends lost 4 bases at V and 9 bases at J; junction bases unmatched: 11. The CDR3 consists of 15 residues. The CDR3 sequence: CASSSRTGSKSEQFF. The CDR3 bases are TGTGCCAGCAGCTCGCGGACAGGGAGCAAGTCTGAGCAGTTCTTC.

The V gene is TRBV28, the J gene TRBJ1-5; D is possibly TRBD1 (6 bases). In germline, CDR1 is MDHEN, CDR2 SYDVKM. The V gene lost 7 bases and the J gene lost 3 bases, with 13 bases spanning the gap. This CDR3 spans 14 amino acids. The CDR3 bases are TGTGCCAGCAACCCACAGGGACCCAATCAGCCCCAGCATTTT. Translation gives CASNPQGPNQPQHF. The variable domain in full, with the rest retrieved from reference TRBV28 and TRBJ1-5, is DVKVTQSSRYLVKRTGEKVFLECVQDMDHENMFWYRQDPGLGLRLIYFSYDVKMKEKGDIPEGYSVSREKKERFSLILESASTNQTSMYLCASNPQGPNQPQHFGDGTRLSIL.

This clone showed up just a few times. This chain joins TRBV6-8 and TRBJ1-2; no reliable D call. This CDR3 region has 9 residues. V lost 0 bases and J lost 14, with 4 bases in between. CDR1 and CDR2 from the germline V gene are MNHGY and SAAAGT. The CDR3 DNA follows: TGTGCCAGCAGTTACTCGCGGACCTTC. Translation: CASSYSRTF.

This sequence joins TRBV10-3 and TRBJ2-3, with 8 bases matching TRBD2. The CDR3 is 13 amino acids. CDR1 and CDR2 (germline): ENHRY, SYGVKD. Trimming at V came to 10 bases and at J to 3 bases, leaving 6 bases not matched to a gene. CDR3 DNA sequence: TGTGCCACTTCAGGGACTAGTACAGATACGCAGTATTTT. Encoded protein: CATSGTSTDTQYF.

The chain joins TRBV25-1 to TRBJ2-3, with 8 bases aligning to TRBD2. Losses at the gene ends were 4 bases for V and 3 bases for J; bases not matched to a gene: 3. CDR1 is MGHDK, CDR2 SYGVNS, per germline. The CDR3 sequence is 14 residues long. The CDR3, as DNA: TGTGCCAGCAGTGGAGCGGGGGATACAGATACGCAGTATTTT. Translating gives CASSGAGDTDTQYF.

V gene TRBV6-1 combines with J gene TRBJ2-1; tentatively, D is TRBD1 (6 bases). Trimming shortened V by 1 base and J by 3 bases, and 13 bases separated the two germline ends. CDR1 and CDR2 from the germline V gene are MNHNS and SASEGT. This CDR3 region has 16 residues. The DNA of the CDR3 is TGTGCCAGCAGTGAAGGTCGTAACAGGGTCTACAATGAGCAGTTCTTC. This sequence encodes CASSEGRNRVYNEQFF.

The chain couples TRBV19 to TRBJ2-7; no definite D call. The CDR3 length is 14 residues. V was shortened by 3 bases and J by 0 bases, with 9 bases between the two germline ends. Germline V gene data show CDR1 as LNHDA and CDR2 as SQIVND (reference sequence). The CDR3 DNA follows: TGTGCCAGTAGTATGGGCAGTCTCTCCTACGAGCAGTACTTC. It translates to CASSMGSLSYEQYF.

The CDR3 region is CASSQGGSGGADEQYF. The CDR3 region has the DNA TGCGCCAGCAGCCAAGGCGGCAGCGGGGGGGCCGACGAGCAGTACTTC. The chain couples TRBV4-3 to TRBJ2-7; 10 positions match TRBD2. Per the germline V gene, CDR1 is LGHNA and CDR2 is YSLEER. J gave up 5 bases and V 1 base, and 8 bases lay outside the gene matches. The CDR3 runs to 16 residues.

This clone has a single count. This chain connects TRBV6-5 to TRBJ2-7; TRBD2 matches at 7 bases. The CDR3 consists of 15 residues. CDR1 MNHEY and CDR2 SVGAGI come from the germline V gene. V was pared by 6 bases and J by 2 bases, with 10 bases of the junction left unmatched. DNA for the CDR3: TGTGCCAGCAGACTATATGGGGGAGGGACCTACGAGCAGTACTTC. As protein: CASRLYGGGTYEQYF.

This rearrangement joins TRBV9 to TRBJ2-5, with 8 bases lining up with TRBD2. The DNA end lines up better with TRBJ2-7; the J call may be wrong. The CDR3 length is 14 residues. Germline V gene sequence: CDR1 SGDLS, CDR2 YYNGEE. The CDR3 protein is CASSPRTAGGEQYF. The CDR3 DNA follows: TGTGCCAGCAGCCCGAGAACGGCGGGAGGCGAGCAGTACTTC.

The CDR3 DNA sequence: TGTGCCAGCAGTCGATATGGAGCATATGGCTACACCTTC. Amino acid sequence: CASSRYGAYGYTF. This chain joins TRBV6-5 and TRBJ1-2; D is unclear. The CDR3 runs 13 residues. Trimming stripped 5 bases from V and 5 bases from J, with 12 bases between. Germline V gene data show CDR1 as MNHEY and CDR2 as SVGAGI.

The genes are TRBV11-3 and TRBJ2-2; D remains ambiguous. Looked up from germline, CDR1 is SGHNT and CDR2 is YENEEA. The CDR3 has 13 residues. V lost 1 base and J lost 7, with 7 bases in between. The CDR3 sequence is CASSLAGRGELFF. CDR3 in DNA: TGTGCCAGCAGCTTAGCGGGTCGCGGGGAGCTGTTTTTT.

V usage is TRBV7-6 and J usage is TRBJ2-5; 8 bases are shared with TRBD1. The germline V gene has CDR1 SGHVS and CDR2 FNYEAQ. Unmatched junction bases numbered 5, after V lost 4 bases and J lost 7 bases. The CDR3 is made up of 13 amino acids. The CDR3 region is CASSSDRAGTQYF. The CDR3 DNA sequence: TGTGCCAGCAGCTCGGACAGGGCGGGGACCCAGTACTTC.

The V gene is TRBV7-2, the J gene TRBJ2-5; 7 bases map to TRBD2. Near its end, the DNA agrees better with TRBJ2-7, so the J call may be wrong. CDR3 length: 18 amino acids. Germline CDR1 is SGHTA and CDR2 is FQGNSA. The CDR3 region is CASSLVIWSSGDSYEQYF. CDR3 in DNA: TGTGCCAGCAGCTTAGTAATTTGGTCCAGCGGGGACTCCTACGAGCAGTACTTC.

CDR3 amino acids: CSVGGAAPYGYTF. In DNA form, the CDR3 reads TGCAGCGTTGGGGGCGCGGCCCCCTATGGCTACACCTTC. The rearrangement links TRBV29-1 to TRBJ1-2, with a possible D match to TRBD1 (5 bases). Trimming stripped 4 bases from V and 4 bases from J, with 13 bases between. CDR1 SQVTM and CDR2 ANQGSEA come from the germline V gene. CDR3 length equals 13 residues.